Shown below are 29 T cell receptor beta chains from a single sample sequenced in a study of T cell clones after liver transplantation. Sequenced by immunoSEQ multiplex PCR; TCRdb stores in-frame clones only, minus some. The sample holds more than 95,000 clones, roughly four fifths seen once. The sequences come from CD4+ T cells from blood, collected before liver transplant. These TCRs come from a human donor who received a liver transplant.

V is TRBV5-1 and J is TRBJ2-7; D is possibly TRBD1 (6 bases). The CDR3 is 14 residues long. CDR1 and CDR2 (germline): SGHRS, YFSETQ. Trimming left V 1 base short and J 3 bases short, with 11 bases between. The CDR3 loop is CASSLFPGDYEQYF. The CDR3 DNA is TGCGCCAGCAGCTTGTTTCCAGGGGACTACGAGCAGTACTTC.

The chain has TRBV5-1 and TRBJ2-5; 8 bases line up with TRBD1. CDR1 is SGHRS and CDR2 is YFSETQ in the germline V gene. V lost 1 base to trimming and J lost 2 bases; unmatched junction nucleotides: 4. This CDR3 has 15 amino acids. The CDR3 here is CASSLSTGEQETQYF. Written as DNA, the CDR3 is TGCGCCAGCAGCTTGTCGACAGGGGAGCAAGAGACCCAGTACTTC.

The CDR3 sequence: CASARAGGNQPQHF. CDR3 sequence (DNA): TGTGCCAGCGCCAGGGCAGGGGGCAATCAGCCCCAGCATTTT. This chain joins TRBV27 and TRBJ1-5, with a weak D call TRBD1 (6 bases). Germline CDR1 is MNHEY and CDR2 is SMNVEV (reference sequence). The CDR3 has 14 residues. Trimming pared 8 bases from V and 2 bases from J, leaving 13 bases between.

The J gene is TRBJ1-1, the V gene TRBV19; D is ambiguous. Germline V gene lookup returns CDR1 LNHDA and CDR2 SQIVND (reference sequence). This CDR3 is built from 16 residues. V lost 7 bases and J lost 0, with 18 bases in between. The DNA of the CDR3 is TGTGCCAGTACCCTACAACCGCAGGCCATGAACACTGAAGCTTTCTTT. It translates to CASTLQPQAMNTEAFF.

V and J are TRBV7-2 and TRBJ2-5, with TRBD2 matching over 11 bases. The germline gives CDR1 SGHTA, CDR2 FQGNSA. The CDR3 consists of 14 residues. V trimming: 5 bases; J trimming: 5 bases; junction bases outside the gene matches: 4. The CDR3 DNA sequence: TGTGCCAGCAGCGTTAGCGGGAGGGGGGAGACCCAGTACTTC. It yields the protein CASSVSGRGETQYF.

The V call is TRBV7-2, the J call TRBJ1-4; unclear D gene. V shed 1 base and J shed 2 bases, with 8 bases lying between them. The CDR3 contains 15 residues. CDR1 and CDR2 from the germline V gene are SGHTA and FQGNSA. The CDR3 loop is CASSLVVGTNEKLFF. The CDR3 DNA sequence: TGTGCCAGCAGCTTAGTTGTAGGGACTAATGAAAAACTGTTTTTT.

The chain recombines TRBV29-1 with TRBJ1-5, with no clear D. Germline V gene data show CDR1 as SQVTM and CDR2 as ANQGSEA. V was trimmed by 5 bases and J by 2 bases, leaving 13 bases between them. The CDR3 spans 14 residues. Here the CDR3 reads CSVSDGRGNQPQHF. The CDR3, as DNA: TGCAGCGTTTCGGACGGTCGAGGCAATCAGCCCCAGCATTTT.

V and J are TRBV7-2 and TRBJ1-2; tentative D call: TRBD1 (5 bases). CDR1 is SGHTA and CDR2 is FQGNSA in the germline V gene. V shed 3 bases and J shed 3 bases, with 8 bases lying between them. The CDR3 spans 13 residues. The DNA of the CDR3 is TGTGCCAGCAGCTTCAGGGCTCACTATGGCTACACCTTC. Translated, it gives CASSFRAHYGYTF.

The chain combines TRBV28 with TRBJ1-3; TRBD1 agrees at 12 bases. Germline V gives CDR1 MDHEN, CDR2 SYDVKM. This CDR3 is 15 amino acids long. V trimming: 8 bases; J trimming: 5 bases; junction bases outside the gene matches: 7. The CDR3 coding sequence is TGTGCCAGCGCCGGGACAGGGGGCTTAAGAAACACCATATATTTT. As protein: CASAGTGGLRNTIYF.

V and J are TRBV28 and TRBJ1-5; D gene ambiguous. Looked up from germline, CDR1 is MDHEN and CDR2 is SYDVKM. CDR3 length: 9 residues. The V end was cut by 10 bases, the J end by 9 bases, with 7 bases between. CDR3 sequence: CATGRPQHF. The CDR3 coding sequence is TGTGCCACCGGACGGCCCCAGCATTTT.

V usage is TRBV19 and J usage is TRBJ1-5; 9 nucleotides line up with TRBD1. The germline gives CDR1 LNHDA, CDR2 SQIVND (reference sequence). The ends lost 7 bases at V and 5 bases at J; junction bases unmatched: 6. The CDR3 has 14 residues. The CDR3 DNA reads as TGTGCCAGTACCTCCGGGACAGGGTATCAGCCCCAGCATTTT. Protein: CASTSGTGYQPQHF. Combining the CDR3 with reference TRBV19 and TRBJ1-5 gives the whole variable domain DGGITQSPKYLFRKEGQNVTLSCEQNLNHDAMYWYRQDPGQGLRLIYYSQIVNDFQKGDIAEGYSVSREKKESFPLTVTSAQKNPTAFYLCASTSGTGYQPQHFGDGTRLSIL.

On this clone itself: At one of its ends the junction is not consistent with the germline gene, which may arise from a read error. The chain has TRBV6-5 and TRBJ1-2; 9 nucleotides agree with TRBD1. The CDR3 is 11 amino acids. Germline assignment: CDR1 MNHEY and CDR2 SVGAGI. CDR3 in DNA: TGTGCCAGCAGTACAACCGGGACAGGGACATTC. The encoded protein is CASSTTGTGTF.

The gene calls are TRBV11-3 and TRBJ2-2; D ambiguous. The V gene lost 5 bases and the J gene lost 6 bases, with 19 bases spanning the gap. The CDR3 totals 16 residues. CDR1 is SGHNT and CDR2 is YENEEA in the germline V gene. This CDR3 reads CASSPFGPGPAGELFF. CDR3 DNA sequence: TGTGCCAGCAGCCCCTTTGGACCAGGTCCGGCCGGGGAGCTGTTTTTT.

Of note for this clone: An end of the junction does not agree with germline; a read error may underlie this. The chain links TRBV7-7 to TRBJ1-6, with D uncertain. The CDR3 runs 14 residues. The germline V gene encodes CDR1 SSHAT and CDR2 FNYEAQ (reference sequence). CDR3 nucleotides: TGTGCCAGCAGCTTAGGCGGACCAGATTCTCCCCTCCACTTT. It yields the protein CASSLGGPDSPLHF.

This chain connects TRBV6-4 to TRBJ1-3; D is unresolved. Germline-derived CDR1 and CDR2 are MRHNA and SNTAGT. CDR3 length: 14 residues. The V and J ends lost 7 bases and 8 bases respectively, with 18 bases between them. CDR3 protein: CASMLKQLAYTIYF. The CDR3 DNA reads TGTGCCAGCATGTTAAAACAGCTAGCATACACCATATATTTT.

The CDR3 region has the DNA TGTGCCAGCAGCCGTCGGAGAGGGGGTAGGAGCTCCTACGAGCAGTACTTC. Encoded protein: CASSRRRGGRSSYEQYF. The rearrangement uses TRBV11-2 and TRBJ2-7; a possible D gene is TRBD1 (6 bases). With 5 bases removed from V and 0 bases from J, the gap between germline ends came to 20 bases. CDR3 length equals 17 residues. Germline V CDR1 and CDR2: SGHAT, FQNNGV.

There are a few counts of this clone. The genes are TRBV29-1 and TRBJ1-4; D remains unclear. The ends were cut back, 4 bases at V and 5 bases at J, with 11 bases in the middle. The CDR3 has 13 amino acids. The V gene's germline CDR1 is SQVTM and CDR2 ANQGSEA. DNA for the CDR3: TGCAGCGTTGTTGAGGGATCCAATGAAAAACTGTTTTTT. Its protein is CSVVEGSNEKLFF.

The chain employs TRBV25-1 and TRBJ2-7; 11 nucleotides line up with TRBD2. This CDR3 contains 13 residues. The trim removed 6 bases at V and 2 bases at J, leaving 0 bases unmatched. Germline CDR1 reads MGHDK; CDR2 reads SYGVNS. Here the CDR3 reads CASRTSGTYEQYF. As DNA, the CDR3 is TGTGCCAGCAGGACTAGCGGGACCTACGAGCAGTACTTC.

V and J are TRBV27 and TRBJ2-3; a possible D gene is TRBD2 (5 bases). Trimming removed 6 bases from V and 4 bases from J, with 14 bases in between. Germline loops: CDR1 MNHEY, CDR2 SMNVEV (reference sequence). The CDR3 sequence is 14 residues long. CDR3 sequence reads: CASSLQRAADTQYF. The CDR3 DNA reads as TGTGCCAGCAGCCTGCAGAGGGCCGCAGATACGCAGTATTTT.

The CDR3 DNA follows: TGTGCCAGCTCGTCCTACAGTGGGCAGCCCCAGCATTTT. It translates to CASSSYSGQPQHF. The V and J genes are TRBV18 and TRBJ1-5; no clear D gene. The CDR3 runs 13 residues. Germline V CDR1 and CDR2: KGHSH, LQKENI. The V gene lost 6 bases and the J gene lost 7 bases, with 13 bases spanning the gap.

The sample holds one count of this clone. This chain uses TRBV5-1 with TRBJ1-4, with D perhaps TRBD1 (5 bases). From germline, CDR1 is SGHRS and CDR2 YFSETQ. Deletions cut 0 bases from V and 6 bases from J, with 15 bases between. CDR3 length equals 16 residues. The CDR3 loop is CASSLGSGRPDEKLFF. The CDR3 bases are TGCGCCAGCAGCTTGGGATCGGGGCGGCCGGATGAAAAACTGTTTTTT.

The V call is TRBV7-3, the J call TRBJ2-2; D possibly corresponds to TRBD1 (5 bases). CDR1 and CDR2 (germline): SGHTA, FQGTGA. The ends were cut back, 2 bases at V and 5 bases at J, with 6 bases in the middle. This CDR3 is built from 13 residues. In nucleotides, the CDR3 is TGTGCCAGCAGCTTATACAGGACCGGGGAGCTGTTTTTT. Translating it yields CASSLYRTGELFF.

The V call is TRBV4-3, the J call TRBJ2-2; D may correspond to TRBD1 or TRBD2 (5 bases each). CDR3 length: 14 residues. Trimming cost V 2 bases and J 7 bases, with 11 bases left between them. Germline CDR1 and CDR2: LGHNA and YSLEER. In DNA form, the CDR3 reads TGCGCCAGCAGCCAACTGGGGGTGATCGGGGAGCTGTTTTTT. Protein product: CASSQLGVIGELFF.

The rearrangement joins TRBV11-2 to TRBJ2-1; 13 bases agree with TRBD2. The CDR3 covers 16 residues. Trimming removed 5 bases from V and 8 bases from J; junction bases left unmatched: 9. CDR1 SGHAT and CDR2 FQNNGV come from the germline V gene. CDR3 nucleotides: TGTGCCAGCAGCCCCGGGACTAGCGGGGTTGGCCATGAGCAGTTCTTC. This encodes CASSPGTSGVGHEQFF.

Notes on this clone: The junction shows a germline mismatch at one end, possibly a read error. This chain connects TRBV18 to TRBJ1-1; 9 bases are a match to TRBD1. CDR1 and CDR2 from the germline V gene are KGHSH and LQKENI. The CDR3 totals 17 residues. Here the CDR3 DNA reads TGTGCCAGCTCCCCACAGGGGGCGCGAGGTTCGAGCGCTGAAGCTTTCTTT. It encodes CASSPQGARGSSAEAFF.

The chain carries TRBV7-2 and TRBJ1-1, with D unclear. With 3 bases removed from V and 0 bases from J, the gap between germline ends came to 8 bases. The CDR3 is 14 residues long. The germline CDR1 and CDR2 sequences are SGHTA and FQGNSA. CDR3 residues: CASSLVTLNTEAFF. In nucleotides, the CDR3 is TGTGCCAGCAGCTTGGTCACCTTGAACACTGAAGCTTTCTTT.

The chain employs TRBV6-5 and TRBJ1-2; maybe TRBD1 (5 bases). The V and J ends lost 3 bases and 0 bases respectively, with 11 bases between them. This CDR3 is built from 15 residues. CDR1 and CDR2 from the germline V gene are MNHEY and SVGAGI. As DNA, the CDR3 is TGTGCCAGCAGTTATACAGGTTCCTCTAACTATGGCTACACCTTC. Its protein is CASSYTGSSNYGYTF.

The chain carries TRBV9 and TRBJ1-3; unclear D gene. V gave up 2 bases and J gave up 4 bases, with 10 bases separating them. The CDR3 totals 14 residues. Germline V gene lookup returns CDR1 SGDLS and CDR2 YYNGEE. The CDR3 sequence: CASSVGTSGNTIYF. CDR3 DNA sequence: TGTGCCAGCAGCGTCGGCACATCAGGAAACACCATATATTTT.

This sequence joins TRBV5-6 and TRBJ2-7, with unresolved D. CDR1 is SGHDT, CDR2 YYEEEE, per germline. The CDR3 has 15 residues. V was cut by 1 base and J by 2 bases, with 13 bases left in between. CDR3 sequence: CASSLTVGNTYEQYF. DNA for the CDR3: TGTGCCAGCAGCTTGACGGTAGGGAACACCTACGAGCAGTACTTC.